This T cell receptor (beta chain) was sequenced during a study of blood T cell repertoires in COVID-19. Overall study context: PBMCs, B-cell-depleted T cells, or T cells provided the cDNA or gDNA that made up the material.

Study members were between about 18 and 89 years old and lived in about two dozen US regions. Cohort placement rested on clinical history that participants reported themselves. Contact with a PCR-confirmed or clinician-diagnosed COVID-19 case occurred within 2 weeks of entry. CDR3 length equals 11 residues. Germline V lookup: CDR1 SEHNR, CDR2 FQNEAQ (reference sequence). V was cut by 10 bases and J by 7 bases, with 8 bases left in between. TCRdb's copy holds only in-frame clones and misses some; the assay was immunoSEQ multiplex PCR. This sample has 430,000 or so clones, with about 88% found just once.

The V gene is TRBV7-9, the J gene TRBJ1-6; D perhaps matches TRBD1 (5 bases). The origin of this receptor is a woman aged 18-35 years who had been exposed to COVID-19. Material: PBMCs or T cells enriched from blood (not recorded which). The CDR3 bases are TGTGCCACCGGGGGGAATTCACCCCTCCACTTT. Its protein product is CATGGNSPLHF.